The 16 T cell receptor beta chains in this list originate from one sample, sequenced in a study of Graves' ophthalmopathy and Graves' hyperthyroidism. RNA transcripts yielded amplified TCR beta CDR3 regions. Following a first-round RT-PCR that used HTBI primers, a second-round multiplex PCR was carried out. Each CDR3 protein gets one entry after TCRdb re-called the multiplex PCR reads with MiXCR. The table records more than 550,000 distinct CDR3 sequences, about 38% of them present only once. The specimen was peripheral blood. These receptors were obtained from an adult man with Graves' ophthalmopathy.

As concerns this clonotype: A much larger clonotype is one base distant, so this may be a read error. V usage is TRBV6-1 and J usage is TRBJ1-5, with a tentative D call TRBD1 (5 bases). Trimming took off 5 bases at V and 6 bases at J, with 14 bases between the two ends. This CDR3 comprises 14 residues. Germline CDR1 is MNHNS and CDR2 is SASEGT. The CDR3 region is CASSLRDVGQPQHF. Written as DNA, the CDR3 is TGTGCCAGCAGTTTAAGGGACGTCGGTCAGCCCCAGCATTTT.

CDR3 loop: CAISDWTGELFF. The CDR3 DNA reads as TGTGCCATCAGTGATTGGACAGGGGAGCTGTTTTTT. V usage is TRBV10-3 and J usage is TRBJ2-2, with D possibly being TRBD1 (5 bases). The V gene's germline CDR1 is ENHRY and CDR2 SYGVKD. This CDR3 contains 12 residues. V shed 3 bases and J shed 8 bases, with 7 bases lying between them.

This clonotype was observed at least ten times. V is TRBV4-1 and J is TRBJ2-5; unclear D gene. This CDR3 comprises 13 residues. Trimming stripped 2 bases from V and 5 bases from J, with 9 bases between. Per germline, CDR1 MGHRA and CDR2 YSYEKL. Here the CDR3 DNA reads TGCGCCAGCAGCCAATCGTTGACGGAGACCCAGTACTTC. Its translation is CASSQSLTETQYF.

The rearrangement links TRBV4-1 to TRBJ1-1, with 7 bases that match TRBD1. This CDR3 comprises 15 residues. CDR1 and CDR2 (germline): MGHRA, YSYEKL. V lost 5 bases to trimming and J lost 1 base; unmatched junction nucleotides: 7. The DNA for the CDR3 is TGCGCCAGCAGCTTGGCGGACAGGCGGAACACTGAAGCTTTCTTT. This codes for CASSLADRRNTEAFF.

DNA for the CDR3: TGCAGCGTTGAGTTGGGGGGCGATCAGCCCCAGCATTTT. Its protein product is CSVELGGDQPQHF. The chain uses TRBV29-1 and TRBJ1-5, with D perhaps TRBD1 (6 bases). The CDR3 loop spans 13 amino acids. The V gene's germline CDR1 is SQVTM and CDR2 ANQGSEA. Trimming removed 3 bases at V and 5 bases at J, with 11 bases between.

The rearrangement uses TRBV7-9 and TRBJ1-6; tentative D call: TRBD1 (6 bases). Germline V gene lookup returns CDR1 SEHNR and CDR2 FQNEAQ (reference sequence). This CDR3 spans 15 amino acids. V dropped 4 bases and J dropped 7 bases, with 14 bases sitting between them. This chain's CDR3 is CASSSQGIGNSPLHF. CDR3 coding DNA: TGTGCCAGCAGCTCCCAGGGGATAGGGAATTCACCCCTCCACTTT. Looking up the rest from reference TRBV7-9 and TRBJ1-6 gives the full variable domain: DTGVSQNPRHKITKRGQNVTFRCDPISEHNRLYWYRQTLGQGPEFLTYFQNEAQLEKSRLLSDRFSAERPKGSFSTLEIQRTEQGDSAMYLCASSSQGIGNSPLHFGNGTRLTVT.

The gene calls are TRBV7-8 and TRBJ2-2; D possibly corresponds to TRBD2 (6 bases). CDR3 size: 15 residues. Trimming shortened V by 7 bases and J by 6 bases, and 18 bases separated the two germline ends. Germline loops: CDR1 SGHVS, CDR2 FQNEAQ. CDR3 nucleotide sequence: TGTGCCAGCACCCAGAGGTACGCGGGATCCGGGGAGCTGTTTTTT. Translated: CASTQRYAGSGELFF.

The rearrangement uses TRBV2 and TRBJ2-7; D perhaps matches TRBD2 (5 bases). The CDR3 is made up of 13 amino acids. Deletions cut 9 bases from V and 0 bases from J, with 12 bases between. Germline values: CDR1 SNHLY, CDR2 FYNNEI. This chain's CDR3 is CASVSAGSYEQYF. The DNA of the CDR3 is TGTGCCAGTGTGAGTGCGGGCTCCTACGAGCAGTACTTC. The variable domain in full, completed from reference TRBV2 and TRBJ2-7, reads EPEVTQTPSHQVTQMGQEVILRCVPISNHLYFYWYRQILGQKVEFLVSFYNNEISEKSEIFDDQFSVERPDGSNFTLKIRSTKLEDSAMYFCASVSAGSYEQYFGPGTRLTVT.

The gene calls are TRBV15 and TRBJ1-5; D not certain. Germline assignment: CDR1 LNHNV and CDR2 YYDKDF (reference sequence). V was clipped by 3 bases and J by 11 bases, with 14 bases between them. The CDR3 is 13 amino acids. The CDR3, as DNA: TGTGCCACCAGCAGGGACCCTAAAGAGACCCAGCATTTT. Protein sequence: CATSRDPKETQHF.

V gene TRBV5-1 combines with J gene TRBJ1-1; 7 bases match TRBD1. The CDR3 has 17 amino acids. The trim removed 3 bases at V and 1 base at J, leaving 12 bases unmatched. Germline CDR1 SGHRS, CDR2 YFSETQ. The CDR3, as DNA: TGCGCCAGCAGCTGGGGTACAACAGGGGAAGGGAACACTGAAGCTTTCTTT. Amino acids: CASSWGTTGEGNTEAFF. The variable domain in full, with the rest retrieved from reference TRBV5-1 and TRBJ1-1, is KAGVTQTPRYLIKTRGQQVTLSCSPISGHRSVSWYQQTPGQGLQFLFEYFSETQRNKGNFPGRFSGRQFSNSRSEMNVSTLELGDSALYLCASSWGTTGEGNTEAFFGQGTRLTVV.

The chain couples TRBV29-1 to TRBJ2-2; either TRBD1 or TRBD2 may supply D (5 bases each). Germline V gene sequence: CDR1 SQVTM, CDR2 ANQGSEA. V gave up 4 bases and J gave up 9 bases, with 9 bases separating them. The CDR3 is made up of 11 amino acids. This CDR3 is CSVGGPRELFF. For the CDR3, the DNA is TGCAGCGTTGGGGGACCTCGGGAGCTGTTTTTT.

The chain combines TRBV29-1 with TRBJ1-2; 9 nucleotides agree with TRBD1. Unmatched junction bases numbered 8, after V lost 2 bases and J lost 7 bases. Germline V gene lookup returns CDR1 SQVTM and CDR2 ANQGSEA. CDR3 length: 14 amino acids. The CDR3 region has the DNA TGCAGCGTTGAACGGACAGGGGTTATTGGTGGCTACACCTTC. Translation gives CSVERTGVIGGYTF.

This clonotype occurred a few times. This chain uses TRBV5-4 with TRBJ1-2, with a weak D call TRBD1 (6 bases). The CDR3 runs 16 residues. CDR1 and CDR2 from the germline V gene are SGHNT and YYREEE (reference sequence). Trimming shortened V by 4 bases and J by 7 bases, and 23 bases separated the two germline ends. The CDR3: CASSPDLGTGISGYTF. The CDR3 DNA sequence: TGTGCCAGCAGCCCTGATCTTGGCACAGGGATCAGTGGCTACACCTTC.

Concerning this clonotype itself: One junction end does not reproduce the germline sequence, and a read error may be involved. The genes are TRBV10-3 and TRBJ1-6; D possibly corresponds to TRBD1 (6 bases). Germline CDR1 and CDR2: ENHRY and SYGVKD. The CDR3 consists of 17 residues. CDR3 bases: TGTGCCATCAGTGCGCGGGGGGCGATTGCAACTAATTCACCCATCCACTTT. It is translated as CAISARGAIATNSPIHF.

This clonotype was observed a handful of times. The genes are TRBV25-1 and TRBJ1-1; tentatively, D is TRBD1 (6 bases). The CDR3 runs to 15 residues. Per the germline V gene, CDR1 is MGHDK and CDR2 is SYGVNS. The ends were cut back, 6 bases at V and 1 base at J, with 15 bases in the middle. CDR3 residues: CASRPTLGGNTEAFF. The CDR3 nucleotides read TGTGCCAGCAGACCCACCTTAGGGGGGAACACTGAAGCTTTCTTT.

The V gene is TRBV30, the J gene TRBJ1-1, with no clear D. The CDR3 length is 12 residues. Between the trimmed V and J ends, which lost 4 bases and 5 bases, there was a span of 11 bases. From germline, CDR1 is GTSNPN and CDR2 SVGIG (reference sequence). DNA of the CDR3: TGTGCCTGGATTCCAAGGGAAACTGAAGCTTTCTTT. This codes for CAWIPRETEAFF.